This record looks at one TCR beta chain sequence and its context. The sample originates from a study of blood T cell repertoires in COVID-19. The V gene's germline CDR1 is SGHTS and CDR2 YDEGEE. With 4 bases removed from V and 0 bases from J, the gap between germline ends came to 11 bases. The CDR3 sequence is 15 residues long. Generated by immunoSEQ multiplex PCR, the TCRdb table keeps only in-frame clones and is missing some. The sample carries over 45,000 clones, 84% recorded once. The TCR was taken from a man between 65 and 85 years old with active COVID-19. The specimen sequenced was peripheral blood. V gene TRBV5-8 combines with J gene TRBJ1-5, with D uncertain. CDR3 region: CASSPAAGSNQPQHF. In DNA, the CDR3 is TGTGCCAGCAGCCCGGCGGCGGGTAGCAATCAGCCCCAGCATTTT.